The T cell receptor (beta chain) under discussion was sequenced for a study of tumor and adjacent non-tumor tissue in lung cancer. Study background: Samples averaged about 4.17 million productive TCRbeta reads each.

RNA was extracted from bulk tissue without any cell sorting. A few counts support this clonotype. Three rounds of nested PCR, following a modified ARM-PCR protocol, produced the TCRbeta library. TCRdb re-analysed the multiplex PCR reads in MiXCR, keeping a single row per CDR3 protein. Seen here are 200,000 to 250,000 distinct CDR3 sequences, roughly 70% observed once, and the top ten hold less than 25%. This sequence was found in a man in his sixties with non-small cell lung cancer. The specimen was lung tumor tissue.

The CDR3 loop is CASSQEAGWEQYF. The CDR3 region has the DNA TGCGCCAGCAGCCAAGAAGCGGGTTGGGAGCAGTACTTC. The J gene is TRBJ2-7, the V gene TRBV4-1, with a possible D match to TRBD2 (6 bases). With 0 bases removed from V and 7 bases from J, the gap between germline ends came to 10 bases. This CDR3 is 13 amino acids long. In germline, CDR1 is MGHRA, CDR2 YSYEKL.